A selection of T cell receptor beta chains follows, all from one sample in a study of blood T cell repertoires in COVID-19. Generated by immunoSEQ multiplex PCR, the TCRdb table keeps only in-frame clones and is missing some. Here the sample spans 210,000 or so clones, over 80% being singletons. Sequencing was performed on peripheral blood. The receptors were gathered from a man younger than 40 with COVID-19, enrolled during active disease. Both conserved end residues are part of each CDR3. Each record gives: clone size, J gene, D gene, V gene, CDR3 protein, CDR3 DNA. The D gene is left open where the match is weak. The size of a clone is reported for some rows only, either as once, few or many, or as a class for expanded clones.

NA,TRBJ1-2,NA,TRBV28,CASSFNYDTFYGYTF,TGTGCCAGCAGTTTTAATTATGACACTTTCTATGGCTACACCTTC
NA,TRBJ2-2,NA,TRBV3-1/TRBV3-2,CASSPATYGGELFF,TGTGCCAGCAGCCCCGCCACGTACGGCGGGGAGCTGTTTTTT
few,TRBJ2-6,NA,TRBV7-9,CASSRPATDRPSGANVLTF,TGTGCCAGCAGCCGCCCTGCTACTGACAGGCCCTCTGGGGCCAACGTCCTGACTTTC
NA,TRBJ2-1,TRBD2,TRBV11-3,CASSPAGGEKYNEQFF,TGTGCCAGCAGCCCAGCGGGGGGCGAGAAGTACAATGAGCAGTTCTTC
NA,TRBJ1-2,TRBD1,TRBV6-5,CASRAGTGWDGYTF,TGTGCCAGCAGAGCCGGGACAGGGTGGGATGGCTACACCTTC
NA,TRBJ1-6,NA,TRBV7-9,CASTQETGRGSPLHF,TGTGCCAGCACCCAAGAGACAGGCCGGGGCTCACCCCTCCACTTT
NA,TRBJ2-2,TRBD1,TRBV4-2,CASSRYGTGQNTGELFF,TGTGCCAGCAGCCGATATGGGACAGGGCAGAACACCGGGGAGCTGTTTTTT
NA,TRBJ1-3,NA,TRBV27,CASSPTGGNTIYF,TGTGCCAGCAGCCCGACAGGTGGAAACACCATATATTTT
NA,TRBJ2-5,NA,TRBV7-9,CASSDTGKVETQYF,TGTGCCAGCAGCGACACAGGGAAGGTGGAGACCCAGTACTTC
NA,TRBJ2-5,NA,TRBV9,CASSVGGGTSGTGRQETQYF,TGTGCCAGCAGCGTAGGAGGGGGTACTAGCGGGACAGGGCGCCAAGAGACCCAGTACTTC
once,TRBJ1-4,TRBD1,TRBV27,CASRDREDEKLFF,TGTGCCAGCAGGGACAGGGAGGATGAAAAACTGTTTTTT
NA,TRBJ1-4,TRBD1,TRBV19,CASSIGTGKTTNEKLFF,TGTGCCAGTAGTATCGGGACAGGGAAGACAACTAATGAAAAACTGTTTTTT
once,TRBJ1-1,NA,TRBV4-3,CASSPLQGENTEAFF,TGCGCCAGCAGCCCTCTACAGGGCGAAAACACTGAAGCTTTCTTT
NA,TRBJ1-1,TRBD1,TRBV18,CASSPRQGDTEAFF,TGTGCCAGCTCACCACGTCAGGGGGACACTGAAGCTTTCTTT
NA,TRBJ2-7,NA,TRBV7-9,CASSSAYEQYF,TGTGCCAGCAGCTCAGCCTACGAGCAGTACTTC
NA,TRBJ1-5,TRBD1,TRBV30,CAWDTGTGGLYSNQPQHF,TGTGCCTGGGATACCGGGACAGGGGGCCTTTATAGCAATCAGCCCCAGCATTTT
once,TRBJ1-5,NA,TRBV4-2,CASSQDTGSNQPQHF,TGTGCCAGCAGCCAGGATACAGGGAGCAATCAGCCCCAGCATTTT
NA,TRBJ1-1,NA,TRBV11-3,CASSLDSGANTEAFF,TGTGCCAGCAGCTTAGACTCAGGGGCGAACACTGAAGCTTTCTTT
few,TRBJ2-7,NA,TRBV6-2/TRBV6-3,CASSTLPTGGEQYF,TGTGCCAGCAGTACCTTACCTACGGGCGGGGAGCAGTACTTC
NA,TRBJ1-1,TRBD1,TRBV28,CASSLTGTGNTEAFF,TGTGCCAGCAGTTTAACCGGGACAGGGAACACTGAAGCTTTCTTT
NA,TRBJ1-4,NA,TRBV27,CASSLGVGVGEKLFF,TGTGCCAGCAGCCTAGGGGTAGGGGTGGGTGAAAAACTGTTTTTT
NA,TRBJ2-7,NA,TRBV19,CASSIKGAETYEQYF,TGTGCCAGTAGTATAAAAGGGGCAGAAACCTACGAGCAGTACTTC
once,TRBJ1-4,NA,TRBV6-2/TRBV6-3,CASSYSTGRTLNEKLFF,TGTGCCAGCAGTTACTCAACAGGCCGAACTTTAAATGAAAAACTGTTTTTT
NA,TRBJ2-7,TRBD1,TRBV28,CASSPRRGSYEQYF,TGTGCCAGCAGTCCCCGCAGGGGGTCCTACGAGCAGTACTTC
NA,TRBJ1-6,NA,TRBV7-9,CASSYGGNSPLHF,TGTGCCAGCAGTTACGGTGGTAATTCACCCCTCCACTTT
NA,TRBJ2-1,NA,TRBV4-3,CASSQEGMIGSYNEQFF,TGCGCCAGCAGCCAAGAAGGTATGATCGGGTCCTACAATGAGCAGTTCTTC
NA,TRBJ2-5,TRBD2,TRBV2,CASTGGAGAGETQYF,TGTGCCAGCACGGGTGGGGCGGGAGCGGGAGAGACCCAGTACTTC
NA,TRBJ1-4,NA,TRBV5-8,CASSLLKDSANEKLFF,TGTGCCAGCAGCTTATTAAAGGACAGCGCTAATGAAAAACTGTTTTTT
NA,TRBJ1-5,NA,TRBV6-6,CASSPRAGWEPQHF,TGTGCCAGCAGTCCCCGGGCGGGATGGGAGCCCCAGCATTTT
NA,TRBJ1-4,TRBD1,TRBV25-1,CASSLVAGGTLPEKLFF,TGTGCCAGCAGTTTGGTGGCAGGGGGCACCTTACCCGAAAAACTGTTTTTT
NA,TRBJ1-2,NA,TRBV7-8,CASSPTSLGYGYTF,TGTGCCAGCAGCCCGACTTCGTTAGGCTATGGCTACACCTTC
NA,TRBJ1-2,NA,TRBV4-2,CASSQGQAARGATGGYTF,TGTGCCAGCAGCCAAGGGCAGGCGGCAAGGGGCGCAACAGGTGGCTACACCTTC
NA,TRBJ1-4,TRBD1,TRBV3-1/TRBV3-2,CASSVAGQGFEKLFF,TGTGCCAGCAGCGTGGCGGGACAGGGTTTTGAAAAACTGTTTTTT
NA,TRBJ2-2,NA,TRBV9,CASSVEQGEAGELFF,TGTGCCAGCAGCGTAGAACAGGGTGAGGCCGGGGAGCTGTTTTTT
NA,TRBJ1-1,NA,TRBV5-1,CASSLWAGKAEAFF,TGCGCCAGCAGCTTGTGGGCAGGGAAGGCTGAAGCTTTCTTT
NA,TRBJ2-1,NA,TRBV28,CASSSLSYNEQFF,TGTGCCAGCAGTTCCCTCTCCTACAATGAGCAGTTCTTC
NA,TRBJ1-2,TRBD1,TRBV5-1,CASSLGTGVPNYGYTF,TGCGCCAGCAGCTTAGGGACAGGGGTCCCTAACTATGGCTACACCTTC
once,TRBJ1-6,TRBD1,TRBV25-1,CASSELHNRGEPLHF,TGTGCCAGCAGTGAACTACATAACAGGGGGGAACCCCTCCACTTT
NA,TRBJ1-6,NA,TRBV30,CAWSVGRGDSPLHF,TGTGCCTGGAGTGTTGGCAGGGGCGATTCACCCCTCCACTTT
NA,TRBJ2-7,NA,TRBV7-2,CASSAGGGEQYF,TGTGCCAGCAGCGCGGGTGGCGGGGAGCAGTACTTC
NA,TRBJ2-7,TRBD2,TRBV14,CASRSYGGNEQYF,TGTGCCAGCAGATCGTACGGGGGGAACGAGCAGTACTTC
NA,TRBJ1-1,NA,TRBV28,CASSLPGGSEFMNTEAFF,TGTGCCAGCAGCCTCCCGGGCGGGTCCGAATTTATGAACACTGAAGCTTTCTTT
NA,TRBJ1-4,TRBD1,TRBV12-5,CASGLVLTGQGNEKLFF,TGTGCTAGTGGTTTGGTACTTACGGGACAGGGGAATGAAAAACTGTTTTTT
few,TRBJ1-1,NA,TRBV5-4,CASSLEQGNTEAFF,TGTGCCAGCAGCTTGGAACAGGGGAACACTGAAGCTTTCTTT
once,TRBJ2-7,TRBD2,TRBV7-8,CASSLASLAGILSYEQYF,TGTGCCAGCAGCTTAGCGTCTCTAGCGGGGATCCTTTCCTACGAGCAGTACTTC
few,TRBJ2-2,NA,TRBV5-4,CASSPEGRGSNTGELFF,TGTGCCAGCAGCCCGGAGGGACGGGGGTCGAACACCGGGGAGCTGTTTTTT
NA,TRBJ1-3,TRBD1,TRBV6-5,CASSSPPGTGRNTIYF,TGTGCCAGCAGTTCACCCCCTGGGACAGGCAGAAACACCATATATTTT
NA,TRBJ2-7,TRBD2,TRBV28,CASSPPGLAGGYEQYF,TGTGCCAGCAGCCCCCCCGGGCTAGCGGGAGGTTACGAGCAGTACTTC
NA,TRBJ1-1,NA,TRBV9,CASSETKEEYTEAFF,TGTGCCAGCAGCGAAACGAAGGAGGAATACACTGAAGCTTTCTTT
NA,TRBJ2-7,TRBD1,TRBV9,CASSVAAGGVYEQYF,TGTGCCAGCAGCGTAGCGGCAGGGGGAGTCTACGAGCAGTACTTC
NA,TRBJ1-2,NA,TRBV5-4,CASSLVRDLDGYTF,TGTGCCAGCAGCTTGGTGCGGGACCTGGATGGCTACACCTTC
NA,TRBJ1-5,NA,TRBV19,CASSIGREGQPQHF,TGTGCCAGTAGTATAGGCAGGGAGGGACAGCCCCAGCATTTT
NA,TRBJ2-1,TRBD2,TRBV11-2,CASSSRPSGRTDNEQFF,TGTGCCAGCAGCTCCAGACCTAGCGGGAGGACGGACAATGAGCAGTTCTTC
NA,TRBJ2-1,NA,TRBV10-1,CASSDKGLNEQFF,TGCGCCAGCAGTGATAAGGGGTTAAATGAGCAGTTCTTC
NA,TRBJ2-7,TRBD1,TRBV5-1,CASSSGTVINEQYF,TGCGCCAGCAGCTCCGGGACAGTGATCAACGAGCAGTACTTC
NA,TRBJ2-7,TRBD2,TRBV28,CASSLSLAGGYEQYF,TGTGCCAGCAGTTTAAGTCTAGCGGGAGGGTACGAGCAGTACTTC
NA,TRBJ2-5,TRBD1,TRBV7-7,CASSSLPAGTGGPGQTQYF,TGTGCCAGCAGCTCTTTACCGGCCGGGACAGGAGGACCGGGGCAGACCCAGTACTTC
NA,TRBJ1-2,TRBD1,TRBV6-5,CASSYSTGDNYGYTF,TGTGCCAGCAGTTACTCGACAGGGGATAACTATGGCTACACCTTC
NA,TRBJ2-3,NA,TRBV5-1,CASSSGQTSRDTQYF,TGCGCCAGCAGCTCAGGACAGACTTCCAGGGATACGCAGTATTTT